Listed below are T cell receptor beta chains from one sample, sequenced in a study of CDR3 diversity in severe acne. TCRdb redid the calling of the PCR reads with MiXCR, one entry per CDR3 protein. This sample has 89,000 or so distinct CDR3 sequences, with roughly half found just once. Material: blood. The source of these receptors is a male donor in good health, serving as a control. CDR3s include the opening cysteine and the closing phenylalanine or tryptophan. The D gene is left open where the match is weak. Clone size is stated in some rows and not others, as once, few, many or a class when expanded.

TRBV25-1	TRBJ2-5	TRBD2	-	TGTGCCCTTGAGGCGGGAGCGAGGGAGACCCAGTACTTC	CALEAGARETQYF
TRBV4-1	TRBJ2-1	TRBD2	-	TGCGCCAGCAGCCAAGATCCGGGACTAGCTCGCTACAATGAGCAGTTCTTC	CASSQDPGLARYNEQFF
TRBV7-9	TRBJ1-2	-	-	TGTGCCAGCAGCGGGGGAGCTAACTATGGCTACACCTTC	CASSGGANYGYTF
TRBV6-2/TRBV6-3	TRBJ2-7	-	-	TGTGCCAGCAGTGACTTACTCTACGAGCAGTACTTC	CASSDLLYEQYF
TRBV7-6	TRBJ2-1	-	-	TGTGCCAGCAGCGTCAGCCAATACGAGCAGTTCTTC	CASSVSQYEQFF
TRBV2	TRBJ2-7	-	few	TGTGCCAGCAGCCCCACAGGGCAGAGTTCCTACGAGCAGTACTTC	CASSPTGQSSYEQYF
TRBV28	TRBJ1-2	-	few	TGTGCCAGCAGCCTGGGACGGCCCATAGGCTACACCTTC	CASSLGRPIGYTF
TRBV19	TRBJ1-1	TRBD1	many	TGTGCCAGTAGTAGACAGGGGGCGGGTACTGAAGCTTTCTTT	CASSRQGAGTEAFF
TRBV3-1	TRBJ1-2	-	many	TGTGCCAGCAGCCAGGGTCGCTGGATCGGGGGCTACACCTTC	CASSQGRWIGGYTF
TRBV6-5	TRBJ1-6	TRBD1	many	TGTGCCAGCAGTTACCAACTCGACAGGGGTGGATCACCCCTCCACTTT	CASSYQLDRGGSPLHF
TRBV7-9	TRBJ2-7	TRBD1	-	TGTGCCAGGGGAGGGACAGGGGGAAACTCCTACGAGCAGTACTTC	CARGGTGGNSYEQYF
TRBV6-5	TRBJ1-4	-	many	TGTGCCAGCAGTTACTCGATGCAGGGGAATGAAAAACTGTTTTTT	CASSYSMQGNEKLFF
TRBV20-1	TRBJ1-5	TRBD1	-	TGCAGTGCTAGAGGGCGGGGACAGGGGAATCGTGGCAATCAGCCCCAGCATTTT	CSARGRGQGNRGNQPQHF
TRBV28	TRBJ1-2	-	-	TGTGCCAGCAGTGAGGACAGTGGCGTACGGGGCTACACCTTC	CASSEDSGVRGYTF
TRBV6-6	TRBJ2-7	-	many	TGTGCCAGCAGTTACGTGACAGCCTACGAGCAGTACTTC	CASSYVTAYEQYF
TRBV7-6	TRBJ2-7	-	many	TGTGCCAGCAGCTTGGGGGGGGCCGACGAGCAGTACTTC	CASSLGGADEQYF